Reported below is one TCR beta chain. Assay: immunoSEQ multiplex PCR; the TCRdb copy retains only in-frame clones and omits some. The repertoire has around 80,000 clones, approximately 80% of them found once; the top ten carry approximately 5%. This entry belongs to a study of blood T cell repertoires in COVID-19. In the study overall: T cells, B-cell-depleted T cells, or PBMCs provided the cDNA or gDNA that served as material.

The clonotype originates from a woman aged 80 or over with active or convalescent COVID-19. The sequencing input was peripheral blood.

CDR3 residues: CASSLFRGVYTEAFF. The CDR3 nucleotides read TGTGCCAGCAGCCTTTTTCGGGGTGTGTACACTGAAGCTTTCTTT. J is TRBJ1-1 and V is TRBV4-2; no firm D call. Germline assignment: CDR1 LGHNA and CDR2 YNFKEQ. The CDR3 sequence is 15 residues long. The V end lost 4 bases, the J end lost 3 bases, and 15 bases lay between the germline ends.